These 24 T cell receptor beta chains share one sample of origin, sequenced in a study of shared clonotypes between healthy human individuals (dated by TCRdb to 2019 to 2021). The library was produced with the immunoSEQ multiplex PCR assay. The source is immuneACCESS, and TCRdb retained only in-frame sequences with V and J called. Part of the clones is not carried over; for the studies checked, unresolved V genes explain less than half of this, and the remainder is unexplained. Across this sample there are about 330,000 clones, with approximately 79% seen only once. About 9.3% of the sample is taken by the ten largest. The sample consisted of memory CD4+ T cells sorted from blood. The cell subset or site label, as the study defines it: CD45RA-negative fraction. All receptors come from a man aged 25-40 years in good health.

The V call is TRBV19, the J call TRBJ2-1, with D unresolved. Germline V CDR1 and CDR2: LNHDA, SQIVND (reference sequence). V shed 6 bases and J shed 8 bases, with 14 bases lying between them. CDR3 length: 13 residues. CDR3 coding DNA: TGTGCCAGTAGCATCAACATCCCCGATGAGCAGTTCTTC. This encodes CASSINIPDEQFF. The whole variable domain, remainder taken from reference TRBV19 and TRBJ2-1, is DGGITQSPKYLFRKEGQNVTLSCEQNLNHDAMYWYRQDPGQGLRLIYYSQIVNDFQKGDIAEGYSVSREKKESFPLTVTSAQKNPTAFYLCASSINIPDEQFFGPGTRLTVL.

In its sample, this clone was seen a few times. The chain combines TRBV7-2 with TRBJ2-7; D unclear. Per the germline V gene, CDR1 is SGHTA and CDR2 is FQGNSA. Trimming took off 3 bases at V and 5 bases at J, with 5 bases between the two ends. This CDR3 contains 11 residues. The CDR3: CASSFMNEQYF. The CDR3 DNA sequence: TGTGCCAGCAGCTTTATGAACGAGCAGTACTTC.

This clone was counted a single time. The V gene is TRBV5-1, the J gene TRBJ2-5, with 8 bases aligning to TRBD1. This CDR3 spans 14 amino acids. Germline V gives CDR1 SGHRS, CDR2 YFSETQ. The V segment lost 3 bases and the J segment 2 bases; nucleotides outside the gene matches: 3. The DNA for the CDR3 is TGCGCCAGCAGCTCGGGACAGGATCAAGAGACCCAGTACTTC. Amino acid sequence: CASSSGQDQETQYF.

The chain employs TRBV11-2 and TRBJ2-7; no reliable D call. V was cut by 1 base and J by 5 bases, with 9 bases left in between. Germline values: CDR1 SGHAT, CDR2 FQNNGV. There are 13 residues in the CDR3. CDR3 bases: TGTGCCAGCAGCTTAGGGCCTCTGGACGAGCAGTACTTC. It specifies CASSLGPLDEQYF.

The gene calls are TRBV7-9 and TRBJ2-1; D is perhaps TRBD2 (5 bases). The germline V and J ends were trimmed by 1 base and 15 bases, with 16 bases remaining between them. Germline V lookup: CDR1 SEHNR, CDR2 FQNEAQ (reference sequence). This CDR3 contains 13 residues. The CDR3 nucleotides are TGTGCCAGCAGCTTAGTAGCGTCACTCTCCCTGTTCTTC. Translated: CASSLVASLSLFF.

V and J are TRBV10-1 and TRBJ2-7; 11 bases line up with TRBD2. V was pared by 2 bases and J by 6 bases, with 0 bases of the junction left unmatched. This CDR3 contains 13 residues. The V gene's germline CDR1 is WNHNN and CDR2 SYGVQD (reference sequence). CDR3 coding DNA: TGCGCCAGCAGTGAGACTAGCGGGAGCGAGCAGTACTTC. Translating gives CASSETSGSEQYF.

This rearrangement joins TRBV5-4 to TRBJ1-2; 7 nucleotides match TRBD1. Germline-derived CDR1 and CDR2 are SGHNT and YYREEE (reference sequence). V gave up 4 bases and J gave up 2 bases; unmatched junction bases: 11. The CDR3 sequence is 16 residues long. CDR3 region: CASSPGMTGWNYGYTF. The CDR3 nucleotides are TGTGCCAGCAGCCCAGGGATGACAGGGTGGAACTATGGCTACACCTTC.

The V call is TRBV5-6, the J call TRBJ1-5; unclear D gene. Per the germline V gene, CDR1 is SGHDT and CDR2 is YYEEEE. V shed 0 bases and J shed 11 bases, with 9 bases lying between them. CDR3 length: 12 residues. DNA of the CDR3: TGTGCCAGCAGCTTGGACCGGGGAGCCCAGCATTTT. Protein product: CASSLDRGAQHF.

This chain uses TRBV21-1 with TRBJ2-7; the table's D call, TRBD2, was not checked against the DNA. TRBV21-1 is a known pseudogene. This CDR3 comprises 11 residues. The CDR3 DNA sequence: TGTGCCAGCACCCCTATCTACGAGCAGTACTTC. Translation: CASTPIYEQYF.

The CDR3 DNA reads as TGCGCCAGCAGCTTGGTTCCTAGCGGATACGAGCAGTACTTC. Translated, it gives CASSLVPSGYEQYF. The rearrangement joins TRBV5-1 to TRBJ2-7; 7 bases align to TRBD2. The CDR3 has 14 residues. The J segment lost 4 bases and the V segment lost 0 bases, leaving 4 bases of the junction unmatched. Germline values: CDR1 SGHRS, CDR2 YFSETQ.

V is TRBV11-2 and J is TRBJ2-1; 8 bases fit TRBD1. V trimming: 5 bases; J trimming: 10 bases; junction bases outside the gene matches: 7. Looked up from germline, CDR1 is SGHAT and CDR2 is FQNNGV. The CDR3 contains 13 residues. The CDR3 nucleotides read TGTGCCAGCAGCACTGACAGGGGAGGCGAGCAGTTCTTC. Residues: CASSTDRGGEQFF.

This clone was seen repeatedly, ten times or more. The CDR3 DNA follows: TGTGCCAGCAGTCCGCTGACAGTGAAGACCCAGTACTTC. Translation: CASSPLTVKTQYF. This sequence joins TRBV6-5 and TRBJ2-5; TRBD1 might be the D (5 bases). V shed 5 bases and J shed 6 bases, with 13 bases lying between them. This CDR3 has 13 amino acids. Germline CDR1 MNHEY, CDR2 SVGAGI.

The chain carries TRBV28 and TRBJ1-5, with no clear D. V gave up 5 bases and J gave up 9 bases, with 8 bases separating them. The germline gives CDR1 MDHEN, CDR2 SYDVKM. The CDR3 is 11 residues long. The DNA for the CDR3 is TGTGCCAGCAGTCAGGCGGGGCCCCAGCATTTT. This translates into CASSQAGPQHF.

This clone was counted once. The chain joins TRBV6-4 to TRBJ1-2; a possible D gene is TRBD1 (6 bases). The CDR3 extends over 18 amino acids. The V end lost 0 bases, the J end lost 8 bases, and 25 bases lay between the germline ends. Germline V gene data show CDR1 as MRHNA and CDR2 as SNTAGT. The CDR3 loop reads CASSDSWGQSSYPLGYTF. CDR3 nucleotides: TGTGCCAGCAGTGACTCCTGGGGACAATCATCCTATCCTTTGGGCTACACCTTC.

This rearrangement joins TRBV10-3 to TRBJ2-5; the match to TRBD2 covers 8 bases. The CDR3 sequence is 15 residues long. Looked up from germline, CDR1 is ENHRY and CDR2 is SYGVKD. The J segment lost 5 bases and the V segment lost 1 base, leaving 6 bases of the junction unmatched. CDR3 in amino acids: CAISELAGGGETQYF. CDR3 in DNA: TGTGCCATCAGTGAGTTGGCGGGAGGAGGCGAGACCCAGTACTTC.

The chain joins TRBV4-3 to TRBJ1-1; 8 bases agree with TRBD1. This CDR3 is 18 amino acids long. The V gene's germline CDR1 is LGHNA and CDR2 YSLEER. The V gene end was trimmed by 0 bases and the J gene end by 3 bases; junction bases not matched to a gene: 12. The CDR3 coding sequence is TGCGCCAGCAGCCAAGATCTCCGCACAGGGGGTGTTTACACTGAAGCTTTCTTT. Translated: CASSQDLRTGGVYTEAFF.

The V and J genes are TRBV5-1 and TRBJ2-3; 9 nucleotides agree with TRBD2. CDR1 is SGHRS, CDR2 YFSETQ, per germline. The CDR3 runs 14 residues. V shed 4 bases, J shed 5 bases, and the junction held 5 bases outside the gene matches. CDR3: CASSVSGSVDTQYF. The DNA for the CDR3 is TGCGCCAGCAGCGTTAGCGGGAGCGTAGATACGCAGTATTTT. Looking up the rest from reference TRBV5-1 and TRBJ2-3 gives the full variable domain: KAGVTQTPRYLIKTRGQQVTLSCSPISGHRSVSWYQQTPGQGLQFLFEYFSETQRNKGNFPGRFSGRQFSNSRSEMNVSTLELGDSALYLCASSVSGSVDTQYFGPGTRLTVL.

The J gene is TRBJ2-1, the V gene TRBV9; the match to TRBD2 covers 8 bases. With V trimmed by 0 bases and J by 8 bases, 7 bases remained unmatched. The CDR3 runs 15 residues. CDR1 is SGDLS, CDR2 YYNGEE, per germline. In DNA, the CDR3 is TGTGCCAGCAGCGTAGACGCTAGCGGGTGGTATGAGCAGTTCTTC. This codes for CASSVDASGWYEQFF.

The rearrangement uses TRBV23-1 and TRBJ2-6; 7 bases are a match to TRBD2. TRBV23-1 is an open reading frame whose function is uncertain. J lost 0 bases, V lost 1 base, and 9 bases had no gene match. The CDR3 spans 19 residues. CDR3 protein: CASSQYPGRNYSGANVLTF. CDR3 DNA: TGCGCCAGCAGTCAATATCCCGGGAGGAACTACTCTGGGGCCAACGTCCTGACTTTC.

This chain connects TRBV10-3 to TRBJ2-1; D unresolved. Germline CDR1 and CDR2: ENHRY and SYGVKD. Trimming removed 4 bases at V and 4 bases at J, with 11 bases between. This CDR3 is 14 amino acids long. The CDR3 reads CAISAHNLYNEQFF. CDR3 in DNA: TGTGCCATCAGTGCCCACAACCTTTACAATGAGCAGTTCTTC.

The rearrangement uses TRBV27 and TRBJ2-3, with D uncertain. The CDR3 consists of 17 residues. Trimming pared 3 bases from V and 4 bases from J, leaving 20 bases between. Germline V gene lookup returns CDR1 MNHEY and CDR2 SMNVEV (reference sequence). Here the CDR3 reads CASSFGSGRKVADTQYF. Written as DNA, the CDR3 is TGTGCCAGCAGTTTTGGTTCAGGAAGAAAGGTCGCAGATACGCAGTATTTT.

Here the CDR3 reads CASSLGNVVAEAFF. The CDR3 nucleotides are TGTGCCAGCAGCTTAGGTAACGTCGTGGCTGAAGCTTTCTTT. The chain uses TRBV7-8 and TRBJ1-1; D gene ambiguous. CDR1 and CDR2 from the germline V gene are SGHVS and FQNEAQ. The CDR3 is 14 residues long. V was cut by 1 base and J by 6 bases, with 12 bases left in between.

V usage is TRBV7-9 and J usage is TRBJ2-7; 8 nucleotides match TRBD1. V lost 8 bases, J lost 2 bases, and 5 bases stayed unmatched. The germline CDR1 and CDR2 sequences are SEHNR and FQNEAQ (reference sequence). The CDR3 consists of 13 residues. The CDR3 sequence: CASGGQGTYEQYF. The CDR3 nucleotides read TGTGCCAGCGGCGGACAGGGAACCTACGAGCAGTACTTC.

This chain links TRBV6-5 with TRBJ2-1; 7 bases align to TRBD2. Germline CDR1 is MNHEY and CDR2 is SVGAGI. V shed 2 bases, J shed 8 bases, and the junction held 9 bases outside the gene matches. The CDR3 has 15 residues. The CDR3 spells CASSYTGGGGYEQFF. In nucleotides, the CDR3 is TGTGCCAGCAGTTACACGGGAGGAGGCGGCTATGAGCAGTTCTTC.